A single sample is the source of the 32 T cell receptor beta chains below, sequenced in a study of identical twins. TCRdb re-derived calls from the 5' RACE reads in MiXCR, one entry per CDR3 protein. Among 700,000 or so distinct CDR3 sequences, 8.5% to 9% were seen once, and the ten largest hold 0.98%. These data are also associated with another study on yellow fever vaccine responses in identical twins.

The sequenced material came from PBMCs. These receptors all come from a woman in her late teens or twenties in good health.

This clonotype appeared a few times. J is TRBJ2-2 and V is TRBV6-1; 7 nucleotides line up with TRBD2. The CDR3 has 15 amino acids. In germline, CDR1 is MNHNS, CDR2 SASEGT. Losses at the gene ends were 8 bases for V and 4 bases for J; bases not matched to a gene: 10. The CDR3, as DNA: TGTGCCAGCTATATTGGGAGGGCCGCCACCGGGGAGCTGTTTTTT. It is translated as CASYIGRAATGELFF.

Ten or more counts support this clonotype. The V call is TRBV29-1, the J call TRBJ2-1; no firm D call. V was cut by 1 base and J by 5 bases, with 9 bases left in between. The length of the CDR3 is 13 residues. Looked up from germline, CDR1 is SQVTM and CDR2 is ANQGSEA. The CDR3 region has the DNA TGCAGCGTTGAAGGGCGCGTGGACAATGAGCAGTTCTTC. Translated, it gives CSVEGRVDNEQFF.

This sequence joins TRBV5-6 and TRBJ1-5, with D hard to call. This CDR3 contains 14 residues. Germline V gene sequence: CDR1 SGHDT, CDR2 YYEEEE. V was trimmed by 3 bases and J by 0 bases, leaving 7 bases between them. This CDR3 reads CASSYRPSNQPQHF. In DNA form, the CDR3 reads TGTGCCAGCAGCTATAGACCTAGCAATCAGCCCCAGCATTTT.

V usage is TRBV19 and J usage is TRBJ2-1; D call uncertain. Germline-derived CDR1 and CDR2 are LNHDA and SQIVND (reference sequence). The CDR3 covers 13 residues. V was shortened by 5 bases and J by 10 bases, with 15 bases between the two germline ends. CDR3 bases: TGTGCCAGTAGTCCTCCCAACCCCACCGAGCAGTTCTTC. It is translated as CASSPPNPTEQFF. Full variable domain (rest looked up from reference TRBV19 and TRBJ2-1): DGGITQSPKYLFRKEGQNVTLSCEQNLNHDAMYWYRQDPGQGLRLIYYSQIVNDFQKGDIAEGYSVSREKKESFPLTVTSAQKNPTAFYLCASSPPNPTEQFFGPGTRLTVL.

The J gene is TRBJ2-3, the V gene TRBV28; a weak D match, TRBD1 (6 bases). V dropped 6 bases and J dropped 1 base, with 11 bases sitting between them. Germline CDR1 and CDR2: MDHEN and SYDVKM. This CDR3 has 14 amino acids. This chain's CDR3 is CASSPEGGTDTQYF. The DNA of the CDR3 is TGTGCCAGCAGCCCTGAGGGGGGCACAGATACGCAGTATTTT.

Many counts were recorded for this clonotype. This rearrangement joins TRBV29-1 to TRBJ1-5; possibly TRBD1 for D (6 bases). Germline CDR1 reads SQVTM; CDR2 reads ANQGSEA. Trimming cost V 6 bases and J 2 bases, with 14 bases left between them. The CDR3 has 14 residues. The CDR3 coding sequence is TGCAGCGTCTTACTTAGGGGGGGCAATCAGCCCCAGCATTTT. This gives the protein CSVLLRGGNQPQHF.

At least ten counts were recorded for this clonotype. This sequence joins TRBV5-1 and TRBJ2-7; D not resolved. Trimming removed 4 bases at V and 6 bases at J, with 20 bases between. CDR3 length: 15 amino acids. Germline lookup yields CDR1 SGHRS and CDR2 YFSETQ. The CDR3 sequence is CASSPSSLILREQYF. For the CDR3, the DNA is TGCGCCAGCAGCCCCTCATCCCTTATTCTGCGCGAGCAGTACTTC.

This chain uses TRBV6-5 with TRBJ2-3, with D perhaps matching TRBD2 (5 bases). The germline CDR1 and CDR2 sequences are MNHEY and SVGAGI. The CDR3 covers 15 residues. V was pared by 2 bases and J by 4 bases, with 13 bases between. This chain's CDR3 is CASSYGVSSPDTQYF. CDR3 nucleotides: TGTGCCAGCAGTTACGGTGTGTCTAGCCCAGATACGCAGTATTTT.

This clonotype was seen only a few times. The rearrangement uses TRBV6-6 and TRBJ1-5, with 10 bases identical to TRBD1. J lost 7 bases, V lost 11 bases, and 8 bases had no gene match. The germline CDR1 and CDR2 sequences are MNHNY and SVGAGI (reference sequence). The CDR3 is 13 amino acids. DNA of the CDR3: TGTGCCGCATCGACAGGGGGCGAGCAGCCCCAGCATTTT. It codes for CAASTGGEQPQHF.

This clonotype turned up a few times. The V gene is TRBV15, the J gene TRBJ2-1; 7 nucleotides line up with TRBD2. The CDR3 covers 14 residues. Unmatched junction bases numbered 7, after V lost 3 bases and J lost 8 bases. Germline assignment: CDR1 LNHNV and CDR2 YYDKDF (reference sequence). The CDR3 sequence is CATSRGGSSYEQFF. In DNA, the CDR3 is TGTGCCACCAGCAGGGGCGGGAGTTCTTATGAGCAGTTCTTC.

This chain links TRBV2 with TRBJ2-7; 12 bases fit TRBD1. Unmatched junction bases numbered 2, after V lost 8 bases and J lost 3 bases. The CDR3 has 13 residues. Looked up from germline, CDR1 is SNHLY and CDR2 is FYNNEI. The CDR3: CASGTGGIYEQYF. CDR3 bases: TGTGCCAGCGGGACAGGGGGCATCTACGAGCAGTACTTC.

This clonotype was seen a handful of times. The chain recombines TRBV20-1 with TRBJ2-7, with D unclear. CDR3 length: 13 residues. Deletions cut 6 bases from V and 3 bases from J, with 15 bases between. Germline lookup yields CDR1 DFQATT and CDR2 SNEGSKA (reference sequence). Written as DNA, the CDR3 is TGCAGTGCAAAGACGTCCAGCCTCTACGAGCAGTACTTC. It encodes CSAKTSSLYEQYF.

This clonotype has only a few counts. This chain connects TRBV6-1 to TRBJ1-2; maybe TRBD1 (6 bases). CDR1 is MNHNS, CDR2 SASEGT, per germline. The CDR3 loop spans 15 amino acids. The germline V and J ends were trimmed by 5 bases and 7 bases, with 20 bases remaining between them. In DNA, the CDR3 is TGTGCCAGCAGTCCCAGGACAGATAGCGGTGGTGGCTACACCTTC. Its translation: CASSPRTDSGGGYTF.

In its sample, this clonotype was seen many times. The genes are TRBV6-2 or TRBV6-3 and TRBJ2-2; D possibly corresponds to TRBD1 (6 bases). The V gene lost 5 bases and the J gene lost 6 bases, with 7 bases spanning the gap. CDR3 length equals 12 residues. Germline CDR1 reads MNHEY; CDR2 reads SVGEGT. The CDR3 reads CASSRGSGELFF. In nucleotides, the CDR3 is TGTGCCAGCAGTAGGGGGTCCGGGGAGCTGTTTTTT.

This clonotype was seen a few times. The J gene is TRBJ2-2, the V gene TRBV9, with 7 positions matching TRBD2. Germline CDR1 SGDLS, CDR2 YYNGEE. CDR3 length equals 16 residues. Trimming at V came to 3 bases and at J to 5 bases, leaving 10 bases not matched to a gene. CDR3 amino acids: CASSGTSGAVTGELFF. Written as DNA, the CDR3 is TGTGCCAGCAGCGGGACAAGCGGGGCCGTGACCGGGGAGCTGTTTTTT.

This rearrangement joins TRBV7-2 to TRBJ2-2; D remains unclear. CDR3 length equals 14 residues. Germline-derived CDR1 and CDR2 are SGHTA and FQGNSA. The ends were cut back, 1 base at V and 4 bases at J, with 7 bases in the middle. The CDR3 nucleotides are TGTGCCAGCAGCTTAGGGGTGCGCACCGGGGAGCTGTTTTTT. Encoded protein: CASSLGVRTGELFF.

This clonotype was counted a few times. The V call is TRBV7-2, the J call TRBJ2-7; 7 bases are shared with TRBD2. The CDR3 is 15 residues long. CDR1 is SGHTA, CDR2 FQGNSA, per germline. The junction had 13 bases not matched to a gene; V was cut back by 5 bases and J by 6 bases. The DNA of the CDR3 is TGTGCCAGCAGCCAACGGATGGGCGGGAGTGTCGAGCAGTACTTC. As protein: CASSQRMGGSVEQYF.

The V call is TRBV7-2, the J call TRBJ2-3; 12 bases match TRBD1. V shed 5 bases and J 1 base; nucleotides not matched to a gene: 7. Per germline, CDR1 SGHTA and CDR2 FQGNSA. CDR3 size: 17 residues. CDR3 sequence: CASSLGQGALGTDTQYF. The CDR3 region has the DNA TGTGCCAGCAGCCTGGGACAGGGGGCGCTAGGCACAGATACGCAGTATTTT.

With respect to this clonotype: This may come from a read error, since a much larger clone is one base off. This rearrangement joins TRBV7-8 to TRBJ2-3; 8 positions match TRBD2. Trimming at V came to 5 bases and at J to 2 bases, leaving 9 bases not matched to a gene. The CDR3 extends over 16 amino acids. From germline, CDR1 is SGHVS and CDR2 FQNEAQ. The CDR3 spells CASSPGGVGNTDTQYF. In DNA form, the CDR3 reads TGTGCCAGCAGCCCCGGGGGGGTTGGGAACACAGATACGCAGTATTTT.

There are a few counts of this clonotype. V is TRBV12-3 or TRBV12-4 and J is TRBJ2-7; maybe TRBD1 (5 bases). Trimming removed 6 bases at V and 1 base at J, with 10 bases between. The CDR3 sequence is 13 residues long. Written as DNA, the CDR3 is TGTGCCAGCAGACAGGCGCCTTCCTACGAGCAGTACTTC. This codes for CASRQAPSYEQYF.

Ten or more counts support this clonotype. This chain links TRBV29-1 with TRBJ1-2; 10 positions agree with TRBD1. The CDR3 is 12 residues long. Germline CDR1 and CDR2: SQVTM and ANQGSEA. With V trimmed by 4 bases and J by 6 bases, 2 bases remained unmatched. Here the CDR3 reads CSVAGQGNGYTF. The DNA of the CDR3 is TGCAGCGTTGCGGGACAGGGGAATGGCTACACCTTC.

The table lists this clonotype with many counts. The rearrangement links TRBV5-1 to TRBJ2-1; the D gene could be TRBD1 or TRBD2 (6 bases each). Germline V gene data show CDR1 as SGHRS and CDR2 as YFSETQ. The CDR3 is 14 amino acids. V shed 7 bases and J shed 2 bases, with 13 bases lying between them. CDR3 DNA sequence: TGCGCCAGCTTAAGGGGGGTTCCCTACAATGAGCAGTTCTTC. Translated, it gives CASLRGVPYNEQFF.

There are many counts of this clonotype. The gene calls are TRBV3-1 and TRBJ2-7, with 7 bases identical to TRBD1. The CDR3 length is 12 residues. V lost 3 bases and J lost 5; bases outside the gene matches: 1. Germline lookup yields CDR1 LGHDT and CDR2 YNNKEL (reference sequence). Here the CDR3 reads CASSQGQNEQYF. In nucleotides, the CDR3 is TGTGCCAGCAGCCAGGGACAGAACGAGCAGTACTTC.

This clonotype was counted a few times. V usage is TRBV6-2 or TRBV6-3 and J usage is TRBJ2-1; 11 bases match TRBD2. The CDR3 runs 17 residues. From germline, CDR1 is MNHEY and CDR2 SVGEGT. V dropped 6 bases and J dropped 7; count of bases not matched to a gene: 14. CDR3 in DNA: TGTGCCAGCAGACCCGCGGCACTAGCGGGAGTAGTGAATGAGCAGTTCTTC. It specifies CASRPAALAGVVNEQFF.

This clonotype showed up many times. One end of the junction varies from germline; a read error may be responsible. The chain uses TRBV28 and TRBJ1-4; 10 nucleotides agree with TRBD1. The CDR3 is made up of 14 amino acids. Germline loops: CDR1 MDHEN, CDR2 SYDVKM. Written as DNA, the CDR3 is TGTGCCAGCAGTTTATCTCTGACAGGGGGCCGCGCCAATTTT. Residues: CASSLSLTGGRANF.

This clonotype came up a few times. The rearrangement links TRBV7-8 to TRBJ1-2; D uncertain. The CDR3 is made up of 11 amino acids. V was trimmed by 7 bases and J by 4 bases, leaving 7 bases between them. Germline CDR1 reads SGHVS; CDR2 reads FQNEAQ. CDR3 bases: TGTGCCAGCACCGACTTCTATGGCTACACCTTC. Protein sequence: CASTDFYGYTF.

V gene TRBV7-9 combines with J gene TRBJ1-5, with D unclear. Germline V gene sequence: CDR1 SEHNR, CDR2 FQNEAQ (reference sequence). V gave up 8 bases and J gave up 6 bases, with 14 bases separating them. This CDR3 is built from 13 residues. The CDR3, as DNA: TGTGCCAGCGCCACAAAACCCGGTCAGCCCCAGCATTTT. Translation: CASATKPGQPQHF.

This clonotype was observed a handful of times. The chain has TRBV30 and TRBJ2-4; 9 bases fit TRBD1. The length of the CDR3 is 14 residues. V was clipped by 0 bases and J by 11 bases; unmatched bases: 8. Germline V gene data show CDR1 as GTSNPN and CDR2 as SVGIG (reference sequence). The chain's CDR3 is CAWSVTPGQGFQYF. The CDR3 bases are TGTGCCTGGAGTGTAACCCCGGGACAGGGTTTTCAGTACTTC.

This clonotype appeared a few times. This chain uses TRBV7-8 with TRBJ1-1, with a tentative D call TRBD1 (5 bases). The CDR3 runs to 19 residues. In germline, CDR1 is SGHVS, CDR2 FQNEAQ. V dropped 1 base and J dropped 0 bases, with 21 bases sitting between them. The CDR3 DNA sequence: TGTGCCAGCAGCTTAGGGGTCCTCGGGGGATCAGAGATGAACACTGAAGCTTTCTTT. Protein sequence: CASSLGVLGGSEMNTEAFF.

This clonotype was picked up many times. Germline is not matched at one junction end, which may reflect a read error. The CDR3, as DNA: TGCGCCAGCAGTTTGGGCGGGACAGAAGACACCGGGGAGCTGTTTTTT. Protein: CASSLGGTEDTGELFF. The chain employs TRBV5-1 and TRBJ2-2, with D perhaps TRBD1 (7 bases). This CDR3 region has 16 residues. From germline, CDR1 is SGHRS and CDR2 YFSETQ.

The table lists this clonotype with a few counts. V usage is TRBV29-1 and J usage is TRBJ2-7, with unresolved D. Trimming pared 0 bases from V and 4 bases from J, leaving 7 bases between. The CDR3 totals 12 residues. In germline, CDR1 is SQVTM, CDR2 ANQGSEA. The CDR3 sequence: CSVEDLAYEQYF. The CDR3 DNA reads TGCAGCGTTGAAGACCTTGCGTACGAGCAGTACTTC.

This clonotype has ten or more counts. The chain joins TRBV5-1 to TRBJ2-7, with D tentatively TRBD1 (5 bases). Germline values: CDR1 SGHRS, CDR2 YFSETQ. V lost 2 bases to trimming and J lost 5 bases, with 11 bases between them. The CDR3 is made up of 13 amino acids. The CDR3 DNA reads TGCGCCAGCAGCTTCCAGGGTTCGAACGAGCAGTACTTC. Encoded protein: CASSFQGSNEQYF.